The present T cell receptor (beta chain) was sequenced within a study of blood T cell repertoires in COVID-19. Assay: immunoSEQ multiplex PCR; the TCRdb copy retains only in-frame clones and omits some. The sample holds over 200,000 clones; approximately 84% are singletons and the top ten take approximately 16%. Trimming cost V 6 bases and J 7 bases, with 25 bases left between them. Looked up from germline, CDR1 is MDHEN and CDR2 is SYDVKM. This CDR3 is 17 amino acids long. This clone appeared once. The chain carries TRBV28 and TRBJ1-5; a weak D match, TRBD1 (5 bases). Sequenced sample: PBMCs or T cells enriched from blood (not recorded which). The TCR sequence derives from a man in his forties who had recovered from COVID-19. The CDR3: CASRVSTGVRVGQPQHF. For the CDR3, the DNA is TGTGCCAGCAGGGTGAGCACAGGCGTTAGGGTTGGACAGCCCCAGCATTTT.